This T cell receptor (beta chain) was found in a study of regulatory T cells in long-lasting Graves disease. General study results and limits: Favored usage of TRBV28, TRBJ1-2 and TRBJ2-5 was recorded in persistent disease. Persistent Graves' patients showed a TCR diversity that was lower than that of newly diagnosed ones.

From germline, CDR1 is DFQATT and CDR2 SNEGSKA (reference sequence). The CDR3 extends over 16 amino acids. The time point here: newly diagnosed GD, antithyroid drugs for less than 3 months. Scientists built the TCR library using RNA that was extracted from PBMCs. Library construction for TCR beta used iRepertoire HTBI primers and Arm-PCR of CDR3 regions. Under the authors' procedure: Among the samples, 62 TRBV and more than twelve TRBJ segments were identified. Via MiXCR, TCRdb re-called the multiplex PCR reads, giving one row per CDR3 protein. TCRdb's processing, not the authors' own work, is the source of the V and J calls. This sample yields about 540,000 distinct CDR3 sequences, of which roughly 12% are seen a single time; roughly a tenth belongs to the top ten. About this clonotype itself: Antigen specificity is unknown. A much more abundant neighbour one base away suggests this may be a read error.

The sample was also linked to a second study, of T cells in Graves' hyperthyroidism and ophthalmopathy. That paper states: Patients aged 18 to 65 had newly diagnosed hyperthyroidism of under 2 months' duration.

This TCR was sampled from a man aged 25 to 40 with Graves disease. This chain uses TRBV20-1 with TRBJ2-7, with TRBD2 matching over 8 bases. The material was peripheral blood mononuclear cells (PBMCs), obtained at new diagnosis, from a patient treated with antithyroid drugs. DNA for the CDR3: TGCAGTGCTAGCGCGACCCTAGCGGGTGGGTCCTACGAGCGGTACTTC. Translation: CSASATLAGGSYERYF.